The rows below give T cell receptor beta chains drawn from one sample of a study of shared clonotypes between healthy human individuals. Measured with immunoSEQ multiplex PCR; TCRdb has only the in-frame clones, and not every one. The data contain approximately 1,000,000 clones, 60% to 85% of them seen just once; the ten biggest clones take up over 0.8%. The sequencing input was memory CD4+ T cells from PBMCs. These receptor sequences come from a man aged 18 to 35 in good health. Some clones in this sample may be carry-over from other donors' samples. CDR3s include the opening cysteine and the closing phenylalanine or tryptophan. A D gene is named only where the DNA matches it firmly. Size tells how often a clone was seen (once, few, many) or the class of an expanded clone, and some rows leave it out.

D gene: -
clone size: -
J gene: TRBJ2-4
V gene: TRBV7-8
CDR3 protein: CASRSNILDIQYF
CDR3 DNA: TGTGCCAGCAGATCCAACATACTAGACATTCAGTACTTC

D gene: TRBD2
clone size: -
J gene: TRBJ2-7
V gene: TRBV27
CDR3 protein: CASRNSGSLYEQYF
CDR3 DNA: TGTGCCAGCCGCAATAGCGGGAGTTTGTACGAGCAGTACTTC

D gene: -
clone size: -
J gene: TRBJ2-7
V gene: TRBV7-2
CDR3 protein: CASSLTGDTYEQYF
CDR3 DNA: TGTGCCAGCAGCTTGACAGGAGACACCTACGAGCAGTACTTC

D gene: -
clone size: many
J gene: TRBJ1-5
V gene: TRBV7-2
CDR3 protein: CASSLAPDQPQHF
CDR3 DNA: TGTGCCAGCAGCTTAGCGCCAGATCAGCCCCAGCATTTT

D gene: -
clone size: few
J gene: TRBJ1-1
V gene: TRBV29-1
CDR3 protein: CSGTTFLYTEAFF
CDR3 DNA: TGCAGCGGAACAACGTTTTTGTACACTGAAGCTTTCTTT

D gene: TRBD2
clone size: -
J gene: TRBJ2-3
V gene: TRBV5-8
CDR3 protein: CASSLFPSGRSKDTQYF
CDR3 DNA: TGTGCCAGCAGCTTATTCCCTAGCGGGAGAAGTAAGGATACGCAGTATTTT

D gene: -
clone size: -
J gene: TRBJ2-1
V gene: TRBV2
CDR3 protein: CASTKPGWFF
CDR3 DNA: TGTGCCAGCACTAAACCAGGGTGGTTCTTC

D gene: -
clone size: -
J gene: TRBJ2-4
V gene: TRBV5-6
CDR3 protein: CASSFGGRDIQYF
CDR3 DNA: TGTGCCAGCAGCTTCGGGGGGCGAGACATTCAGTACTTC

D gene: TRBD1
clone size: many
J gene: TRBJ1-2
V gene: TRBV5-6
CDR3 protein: CASSLVTGTGDGYTF
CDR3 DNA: TGTGCCAGCAGCTTGGTGACAGGGACAGGGGATGGCTACACCTTC

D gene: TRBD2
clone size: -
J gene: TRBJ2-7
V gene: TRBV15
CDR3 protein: CATSRGGRAIGDEQYF
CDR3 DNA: TGTGCCACCAGCAGAGGCGGGAGGGCCATCGGCGACGAGCAGTACTTC

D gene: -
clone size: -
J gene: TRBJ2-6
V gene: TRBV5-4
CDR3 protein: CASSPSLQGRAGANVLTF
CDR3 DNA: TGTGCCAGCAGCCCCAGTTTGCAGGGAAGGGCTGGGGCCAACGTCCTGACTTTC

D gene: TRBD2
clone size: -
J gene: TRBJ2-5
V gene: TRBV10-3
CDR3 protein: CAISEGSGGKVQETQYF
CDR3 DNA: TGTGCCATCAGTGAAGGTAGCGGGGGGAAGGTCCAAGAGACCCAGTACTTC

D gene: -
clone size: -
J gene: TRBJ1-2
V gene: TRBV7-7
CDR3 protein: CASSPWGGTLGYTF
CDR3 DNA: TGTGCCAGCAGCCCATGGGGGGGAACTCTGGGCTACACCTTC

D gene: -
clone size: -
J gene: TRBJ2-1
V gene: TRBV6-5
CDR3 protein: CASTPVVTGEQFF
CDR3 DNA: TGTGCCAGCACCCCAGTGGTCACAGGTGAGCAGTTCTTC

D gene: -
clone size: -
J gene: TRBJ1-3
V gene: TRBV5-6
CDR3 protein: CASSLFGRDSGNTIYF
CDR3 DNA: TGTGCCAGCAGCCTTTTCGGACGGGACTCTGGAAACACCATATATTTT

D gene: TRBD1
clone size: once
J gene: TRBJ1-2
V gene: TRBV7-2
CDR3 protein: CASSLVASWGDRANYGYTF
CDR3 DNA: TGTGCCAGCAGCTTAGTCGCGAGCTGGGGGGACAGGGCAAACTATGGCTACACCTTC

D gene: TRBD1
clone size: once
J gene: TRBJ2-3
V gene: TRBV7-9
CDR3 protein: CASSPWTGLTDTQYF
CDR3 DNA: TGTGCCAGCAGCCCCTGGACAGGCCTCACAGATACGCAGTATTTT

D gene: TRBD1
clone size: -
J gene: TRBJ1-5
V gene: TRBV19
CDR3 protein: CASRIDRVSQPQHF
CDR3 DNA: TGTGCCAGTAGGATCGACAGGGTCAGTCAGCCCCAGCATTTT

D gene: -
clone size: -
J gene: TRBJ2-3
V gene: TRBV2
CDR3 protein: CASSEVGSPLDTQYF
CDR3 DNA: TGTGCCAGCAGTGAAGTAGGGTCACCTCTAGATACGCAGTATTTT

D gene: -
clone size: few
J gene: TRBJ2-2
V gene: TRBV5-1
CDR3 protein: CASRSGLRGPGELFF
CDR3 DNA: TGCGCCAGCAGATCGGGACTCCGGGGTCCCGGGGAGCTGTTTTTT

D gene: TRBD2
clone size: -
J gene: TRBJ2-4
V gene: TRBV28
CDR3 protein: CASSLRAGLAKNIQYF
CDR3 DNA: TGTGCCAGCAGTTTAAGAGCGGGACTAGCCAAAAACATTCAGTACTTC

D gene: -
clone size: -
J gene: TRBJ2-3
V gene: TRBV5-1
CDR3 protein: CASSLVPGRADTQYF
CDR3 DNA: TGCGCCAGCAGCTTGGTCCCAGGCCGGGCAGATACGCAGTATTTT

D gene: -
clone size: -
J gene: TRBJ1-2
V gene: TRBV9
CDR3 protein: CASSVGPGRGYTF
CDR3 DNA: TGTGCCAGCAGCGTAGGCCCAGGACGGGGCTACACCTTC

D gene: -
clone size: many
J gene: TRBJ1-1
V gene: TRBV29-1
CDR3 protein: CSAQGRSNTEAFF
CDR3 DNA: TGCAGCGCCCAAGGACGTTCCAACACTGAAGCTTTCTTT

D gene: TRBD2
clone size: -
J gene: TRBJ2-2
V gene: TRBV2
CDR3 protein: CASSRDYANTGELFF
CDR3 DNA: TGTGCCAGCAGTCGGGACTACGCGAACACCGGGGAGCTGTTTTTT

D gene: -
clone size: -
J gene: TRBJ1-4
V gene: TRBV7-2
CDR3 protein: CASSPSREKLFF
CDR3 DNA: TGTGCCAGCAGCCCCTCCAGGGAAAAACTGTTTTTT

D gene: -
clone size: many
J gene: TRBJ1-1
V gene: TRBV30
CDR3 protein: CAWSAGFTMEAFF
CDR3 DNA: TGTGCCTGGTCCGCGGGGTTTACAATGGAAGCTTTCTTT

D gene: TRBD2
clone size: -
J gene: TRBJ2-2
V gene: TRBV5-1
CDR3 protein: CASSRTSGTSGELFF
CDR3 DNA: TGCGCCAGCAGCCGGACTAGCGGGACTTCCGGGGAGCTGTTTTTT

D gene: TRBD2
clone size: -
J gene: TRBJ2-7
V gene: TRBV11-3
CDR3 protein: CASSLQLAGDEQYF
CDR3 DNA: TGCGCCAGCAGCCTCCAACTAGCGGGAGACGAGCAGTACTTC

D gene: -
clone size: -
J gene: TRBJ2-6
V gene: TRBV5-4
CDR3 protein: CASSLFSVSGANVLTF
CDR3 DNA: TGTGCCAGCAGCTTATTCAGCGTCTCTGGGGCCAACGTCCTGACTTTC

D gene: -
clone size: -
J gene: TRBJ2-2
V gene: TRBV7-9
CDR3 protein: CAREYTGELFF
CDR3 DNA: TGTGCCAGGGAGTACACCGGGGAGCTGTTTTTT

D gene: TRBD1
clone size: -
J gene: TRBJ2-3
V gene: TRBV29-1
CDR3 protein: CSVRQGNPTDTQYF
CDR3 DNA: TGCAGCGTCCGACAGGGGAATCCCACAGATACGCAGTATTTT

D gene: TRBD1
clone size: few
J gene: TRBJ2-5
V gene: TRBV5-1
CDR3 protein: CASSLGMTGQETQYF
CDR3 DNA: TGCGCCAGCAGCCTCGGGATGACAGGGCAAGAGACCCAGTACTTC

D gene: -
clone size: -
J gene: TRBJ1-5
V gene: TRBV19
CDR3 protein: CASSRGRDLNQPQHF
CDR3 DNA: TGTGCCAGTAGTCGCGGCCGGGACCTTAATCAGCCCCAGCATTTT

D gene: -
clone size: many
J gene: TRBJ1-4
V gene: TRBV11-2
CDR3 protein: CASSFPGAEKLFF
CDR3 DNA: TGTGCCAGCAGCTTTCCCGGAGCTGAAAAACTGTTTTTT

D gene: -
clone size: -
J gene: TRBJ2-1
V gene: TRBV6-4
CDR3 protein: CASSRSTSGREQFF
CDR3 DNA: TGTGCCAGCAGTAGGTCTACGTCGGGTCGAGAGCAGTTCTTC

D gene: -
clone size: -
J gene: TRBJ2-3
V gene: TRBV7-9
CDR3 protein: CASSLVASTQYF
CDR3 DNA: TGTGCCAGCAGCTTAGTGGCGAGTACGCAGTATTTT

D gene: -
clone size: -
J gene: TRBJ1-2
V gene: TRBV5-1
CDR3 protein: CASSLGFGVDYGYTF
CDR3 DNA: TGCGCCAGCAGCTTGGGTTTCGGGGTCGACTATGGCTACACCTTC

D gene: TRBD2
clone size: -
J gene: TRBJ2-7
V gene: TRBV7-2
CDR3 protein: CASSLVMAGGYEQYF
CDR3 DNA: TGTGCCAGCAGCTTAGTAATGGCGGGAGGGTACGAGCAGTACTTC

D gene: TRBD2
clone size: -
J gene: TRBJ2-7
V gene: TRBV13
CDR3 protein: CASSPGTSGSSYEQYF
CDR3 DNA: TGTGCCAGCAGCCCCGGGACTAGCGGGAGTTCCTACGAGCAGTACTTC

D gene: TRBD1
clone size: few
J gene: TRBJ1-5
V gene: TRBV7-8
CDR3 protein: CASRLGTGEGQPQHF
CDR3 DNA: TGTGCCAGCAGGTTGGGGACAGGGGAGGGTCAGCCCCAGCATTTT

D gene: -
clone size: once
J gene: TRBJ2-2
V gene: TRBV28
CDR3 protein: CASSLQWGVRALELFF
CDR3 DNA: TGTGCCAGCAGTTTACAATGGGGGGTCCGGGCCCTCGAGCTGTTTTTT

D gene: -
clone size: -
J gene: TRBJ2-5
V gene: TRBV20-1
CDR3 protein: CSALNTGTQYF
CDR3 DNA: TGCAGTGCTCTGAACACGGGGACCCAGTACTTC

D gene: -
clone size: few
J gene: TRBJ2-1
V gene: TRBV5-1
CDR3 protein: CASSFTGAHNEQFF
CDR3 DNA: TGCGCCAGCAGCTTTACTGGAGCGCACAATGAGCAGTTCTTC

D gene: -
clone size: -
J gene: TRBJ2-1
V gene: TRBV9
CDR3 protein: CASSPRLVSDEQFF
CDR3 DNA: TGTGCCAGCAGTCCAAGACTAGTAAGCGATGAGCAGTTCTTC

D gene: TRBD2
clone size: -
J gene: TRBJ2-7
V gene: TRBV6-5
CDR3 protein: CASTTSGRAAYEQYF
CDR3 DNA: TGTGCCAGCACGACCAGCGGGAGGGCCGCCTACGAGCAGTACTTC

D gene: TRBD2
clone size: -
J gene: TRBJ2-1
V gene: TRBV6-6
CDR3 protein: CASSLAGANYNEQFF
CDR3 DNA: TGTGCCAGCAGTCTAGCGGGCGCAAACTACAATGAGCAGTTCTTC

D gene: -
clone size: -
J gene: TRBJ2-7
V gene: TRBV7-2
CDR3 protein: CASSLERTDEQYF
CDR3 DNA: TGTGCCAGCAGCTTAGAGAGGACCGACGAGCAGTACTTC

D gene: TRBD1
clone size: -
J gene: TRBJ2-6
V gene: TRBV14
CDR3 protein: CASSRQGYPPSGANVLTF
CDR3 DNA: TGTGCCAGCAGCCGACAGGGCTATCCTCCCTCTGGGGCCAACGTCCTGACTTTC

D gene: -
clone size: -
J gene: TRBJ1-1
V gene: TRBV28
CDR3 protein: CASSLAGLEAFF
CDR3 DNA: TGTGCCAGCAGTTTGGCGGGGCTTGAAGCTTTCTTT

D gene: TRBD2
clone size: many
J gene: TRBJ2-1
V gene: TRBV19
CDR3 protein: CASSVWGLAGQYNEQFF
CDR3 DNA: TGTGCCAGTAGTGTTTGGGGACTAGCGGGACAATACAATGAGCAGTTCTTC

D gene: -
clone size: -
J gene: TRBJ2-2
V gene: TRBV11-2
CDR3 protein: CASSLLPHRIPGELFF
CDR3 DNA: TGTGCCAGCAGCTTATTACCTCACAGGATCCCCGGGGAGCTGTTTTTT

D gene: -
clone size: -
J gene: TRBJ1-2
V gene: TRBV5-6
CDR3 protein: CASSLDDGDYGYTF
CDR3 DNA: TGTGCCAGCAGCTTGGATGACGGAGACTATGGCTACACCTTC